Detailed here is one TCR beta chain. This record comes from a study of CDR3 diversity in severe acne. TCRdb redid the calling of the PCR reads with MiXCR, one entry per CDR3 protein. The table shows tens of thousands of distinct CDR3 sequences, with about 49% occurring only once. Germline CDR1 and CDR2: LGHNA and YSLEER. The CDR3 runs 13 residues. The V and J ends lost 4 bases and 7 bases respectively, with 13 bases between them. The V gene is TRBV4-3, the J gene TRBJ1-1; a weak D match, TRBD1 (5 bases). The sequence derives from a male donor with severe acne vulgaris. The sequenced material came from blood. This CDR3 reads CASSRRGSNEAFF. CDR3 coding DNA: TGCGCCAGCAGCCGCCGGGGCAGCAATGAAGCTTTCTTT.